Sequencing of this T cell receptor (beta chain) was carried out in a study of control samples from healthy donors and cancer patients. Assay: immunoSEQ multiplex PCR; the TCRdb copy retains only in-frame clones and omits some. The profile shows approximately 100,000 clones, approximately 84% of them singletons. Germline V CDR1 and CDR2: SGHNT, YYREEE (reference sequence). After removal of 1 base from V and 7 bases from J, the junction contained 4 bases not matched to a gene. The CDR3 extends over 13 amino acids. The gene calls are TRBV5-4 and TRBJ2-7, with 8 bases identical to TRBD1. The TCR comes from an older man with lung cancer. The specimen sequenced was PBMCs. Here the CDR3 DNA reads TGTGCCAGCAGCTTGACAGGGGGGAAAGAGCAGTACTTC. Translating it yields CASSLTGGKEQYF.